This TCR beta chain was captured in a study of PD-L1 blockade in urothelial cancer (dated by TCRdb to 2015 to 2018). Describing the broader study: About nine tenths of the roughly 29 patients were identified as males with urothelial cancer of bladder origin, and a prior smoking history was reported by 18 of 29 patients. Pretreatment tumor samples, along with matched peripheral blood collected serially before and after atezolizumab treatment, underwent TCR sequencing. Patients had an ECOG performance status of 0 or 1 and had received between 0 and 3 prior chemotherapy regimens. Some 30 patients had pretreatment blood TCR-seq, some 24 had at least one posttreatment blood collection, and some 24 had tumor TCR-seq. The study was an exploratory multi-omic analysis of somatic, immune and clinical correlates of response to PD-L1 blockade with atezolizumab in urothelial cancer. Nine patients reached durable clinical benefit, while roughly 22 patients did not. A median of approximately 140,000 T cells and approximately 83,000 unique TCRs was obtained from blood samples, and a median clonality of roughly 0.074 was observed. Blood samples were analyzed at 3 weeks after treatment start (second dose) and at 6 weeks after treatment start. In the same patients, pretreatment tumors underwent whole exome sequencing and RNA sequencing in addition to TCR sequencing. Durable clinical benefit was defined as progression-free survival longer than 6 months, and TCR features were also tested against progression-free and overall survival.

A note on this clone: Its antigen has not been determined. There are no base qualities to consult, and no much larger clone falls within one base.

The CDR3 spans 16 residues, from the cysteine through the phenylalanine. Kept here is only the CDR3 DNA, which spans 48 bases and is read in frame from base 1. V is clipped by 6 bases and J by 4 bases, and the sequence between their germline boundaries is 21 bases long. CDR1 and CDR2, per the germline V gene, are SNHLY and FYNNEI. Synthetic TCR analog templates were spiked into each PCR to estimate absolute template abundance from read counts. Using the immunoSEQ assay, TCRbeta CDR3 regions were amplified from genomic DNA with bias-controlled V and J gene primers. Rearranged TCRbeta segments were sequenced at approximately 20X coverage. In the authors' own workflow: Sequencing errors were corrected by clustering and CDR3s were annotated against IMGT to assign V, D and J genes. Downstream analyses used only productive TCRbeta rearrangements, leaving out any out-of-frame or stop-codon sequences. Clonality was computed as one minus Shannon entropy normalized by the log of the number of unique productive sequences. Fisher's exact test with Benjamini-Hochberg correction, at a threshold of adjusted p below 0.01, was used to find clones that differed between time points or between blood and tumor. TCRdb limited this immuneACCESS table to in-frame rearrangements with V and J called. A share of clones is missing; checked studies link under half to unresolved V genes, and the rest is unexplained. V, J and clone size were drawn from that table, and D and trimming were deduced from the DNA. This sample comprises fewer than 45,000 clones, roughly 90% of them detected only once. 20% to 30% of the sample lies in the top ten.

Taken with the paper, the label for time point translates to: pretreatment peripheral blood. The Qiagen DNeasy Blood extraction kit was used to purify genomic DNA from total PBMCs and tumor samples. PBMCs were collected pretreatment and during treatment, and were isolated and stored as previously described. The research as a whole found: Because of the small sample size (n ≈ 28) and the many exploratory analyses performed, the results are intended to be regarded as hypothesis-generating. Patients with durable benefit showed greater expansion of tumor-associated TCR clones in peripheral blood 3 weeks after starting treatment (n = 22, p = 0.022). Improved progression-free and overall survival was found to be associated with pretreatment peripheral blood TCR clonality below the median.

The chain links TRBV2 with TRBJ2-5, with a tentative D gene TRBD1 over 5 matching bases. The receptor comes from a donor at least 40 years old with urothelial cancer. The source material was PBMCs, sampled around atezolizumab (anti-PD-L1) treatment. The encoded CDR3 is CASRGPWGPDGETQYF. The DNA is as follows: TGTGCCAGCAGGGGGCCTTGGGGCCCGGACGGAGAGACCCAGTACTTC. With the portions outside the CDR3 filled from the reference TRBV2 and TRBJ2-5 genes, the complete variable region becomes EPEVTQTPSHQVTQMGQEVILRCVPISNHLYFYWYRQILGQKVEFLVSFYNNEISEKSEIFDDQFSVERPDGSNFTLKIRSTKLEDSAMYFCASRGPWGPDGETQYFGPGTRLLVL.